The entry below gives a single TCR beta chain sequence along with its context. Its antigen is currently unknown. The entry originates in a study of OX40 agonist ivuxolimab in advanced cancers. Study context: Three dose-escalation patients had partial responses: one with hepatocellular carcinoma and two with cutaneous melanoma. Study outcomes and limitations: On average, a greater number of expanded clones characterised CD8+ T cells relative to CD4+. Dosing at 0.1 to 3.0 mg/kg was accompanied by clonal expansion of CD4+ and CD8+ blood T cells by week 6.

Sequenced by immunoSEQ multiplex PCR; TCRdb stores in-frame clones only, minus some. The sample has 95,000 to 100,000 clones; about 86% are singletons. CDR1 and CDR2 from the germline V gene are MDHEN and SYDVKM. V lost 2 bases to trimming and J lost 6 bases, with 5 bases between them. The CDR3 sequence is 13 residues long. This rearrangement joins TRBV28 to TRBJ1-6; D remains unclear. The sequence derives from an adult with an advanced solid tumor such as melanoma, head and neck, liver or kidney cancer. Sequencing used CD4+ or CD8+ T cells sorted from blood, obtained in a trial of the OX40 agonist ivuxolimab. This CDR3 is CASSLPLNSPLHF. CDR3 sequence (DNA): TGTGCCAGCAGTTTACCCCTTAATTCACCCCTCCACTTT.